This TCR beta chain appears in the sequencing data of a study of graft-versus-host responses after intestinal transplantation. About the study: Anti-thymocyte globulin induction, then tacrolimus and steroids for around 3 years, went to all recipients. Findings and caveats of the study: After transplant, early declines in HvG clones were associated with peak levels of circulating GvH clones. GvH clonotypes were identified within recipient marrow, with a subset emerging first in ileum or blood. Patients with graft-donor T cell macrochimerism had high graft-versus-host to host-versus-graft clonal ratios in allografts.

Using immunoSEQ multiplex PCR, the repertoire was profiled, and TCRdb retains in-frame clones only, with some absent. The table shows around 9,000 clones, with roughly 92% occurring only once. In the case of this clone: Its specificity is unknown.

In germline, CDR1 is MNHEY, CDR2 SMNVEV (reference sequence). Germline trimming cut 6 bases from V and 2 bases from J; bases unmatched to any gene: 6. The CDR3 length is 15 residues. This material consisted of PBMCs, taken 11 days after intestinal transplantation. The receptor was isolated from a human patient who received an intestinal transplant, so some T cells may come from the graft donor. This rearrangement joins TRBV27 to TRBJ2-7; 11 bases match TRBD2. The CDR3 protein is CASRIIAGGAYEQYF. Here the CDR3 DNA reads TGTGCCAGCAGGATCATAGCGGGAGGGGCCTACGAGCAGTACTTC.